This TCR beta chain was recovered during a study of cytomegalovirus exposure and HLA in healthy donors. Whole-study findings and limits: A later analysis linked a missense variant in DCLRE1C to the trimming of TCR beta V and J genes.

A remark on this clone: The antigen is undetermined.

PCR was performed using 60 Vbeta and 13 Jbeta primers. Assay used: immunoSEQ multiplex PCR; TCRdb lists only in-frame clones, some missing. The sample shows more than 85,000 clones, nearly 70% of them seen only once. CDR3 length: 16 residues. Germline trimming cut 6 bases from V and 7 bases from J; bases unmatched to any gene: 14. From germline, CDR1 is MNHEY and CDR2 SMNVEV (reference sequence). The sequence was collected from a woman in her 50s in good health and CMV-seropositive. Specimen: PBMCs. J is TRBJ2-7 and V is TRBV27; the match to TRBD2 covers 11 bases. As DNA, the CDR3 is TGTGCCAGCAGCCTGGCCCGGGGGCTAGCGGGAGGTGAGCAGTACTTC. Translated, it gives CASSLARGLAGGEQYF.